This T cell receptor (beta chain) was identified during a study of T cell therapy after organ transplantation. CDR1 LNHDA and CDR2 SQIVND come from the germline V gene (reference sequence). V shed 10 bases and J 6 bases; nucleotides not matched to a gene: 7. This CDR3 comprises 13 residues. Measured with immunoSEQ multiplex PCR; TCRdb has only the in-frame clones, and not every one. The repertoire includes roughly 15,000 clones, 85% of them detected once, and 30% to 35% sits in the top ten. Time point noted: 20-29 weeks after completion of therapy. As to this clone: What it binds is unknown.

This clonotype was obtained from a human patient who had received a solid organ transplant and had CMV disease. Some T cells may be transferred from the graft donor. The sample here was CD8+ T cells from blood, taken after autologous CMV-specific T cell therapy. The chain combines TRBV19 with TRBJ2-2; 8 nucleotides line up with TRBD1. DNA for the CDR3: TGTGCCATTCAAAACAGGGGGTCCGGGGAGCTGTTTTTT. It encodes CAIQNRGSGELFF.